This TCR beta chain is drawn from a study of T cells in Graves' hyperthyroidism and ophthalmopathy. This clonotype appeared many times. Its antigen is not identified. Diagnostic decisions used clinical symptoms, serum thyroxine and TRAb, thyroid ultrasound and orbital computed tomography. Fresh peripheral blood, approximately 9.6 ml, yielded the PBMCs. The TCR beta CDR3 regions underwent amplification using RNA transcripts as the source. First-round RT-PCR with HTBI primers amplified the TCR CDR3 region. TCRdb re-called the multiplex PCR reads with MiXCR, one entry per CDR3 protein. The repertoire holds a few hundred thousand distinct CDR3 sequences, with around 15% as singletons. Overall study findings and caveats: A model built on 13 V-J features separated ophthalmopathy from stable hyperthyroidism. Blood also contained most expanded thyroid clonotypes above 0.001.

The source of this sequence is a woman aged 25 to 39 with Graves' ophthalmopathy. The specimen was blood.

CDR3 region: CASSPPGAGNEQFF. The CDR3 bases are TGTGCCAGCAGCCCCCCAGGGGCGGGCAATGAGCAGTTCTTC. The chain links TRBV7-3 to TRBJ2-1; a weak D match, TRBD1 (6 bases). V was pared by 5 bases and J by 6 bases, with 14 bases between. The CDR3 consists of 14 residues. Looked up from germline, CDR1 is SGHTA and CDR2 is FQGTGA.